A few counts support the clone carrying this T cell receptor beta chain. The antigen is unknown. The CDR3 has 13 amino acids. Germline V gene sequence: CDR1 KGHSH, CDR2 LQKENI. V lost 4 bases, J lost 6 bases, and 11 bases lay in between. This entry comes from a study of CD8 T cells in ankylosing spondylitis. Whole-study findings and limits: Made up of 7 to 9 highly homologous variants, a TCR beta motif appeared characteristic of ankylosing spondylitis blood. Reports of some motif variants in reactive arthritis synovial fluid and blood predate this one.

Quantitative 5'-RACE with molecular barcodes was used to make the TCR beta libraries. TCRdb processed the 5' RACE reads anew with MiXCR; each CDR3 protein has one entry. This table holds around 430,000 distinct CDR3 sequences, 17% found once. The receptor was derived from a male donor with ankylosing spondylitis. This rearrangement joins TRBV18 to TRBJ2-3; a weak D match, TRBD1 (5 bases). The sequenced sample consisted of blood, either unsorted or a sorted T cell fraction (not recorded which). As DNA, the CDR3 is TGTGCCAGCTCACGGTCCCAGGGTGATACGCAGTATTTT. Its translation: CASSRSQGDTQYF.